One and the same sample provided the 7 T cell receptor beta chains below, sequenced in a study of post-analysis software for immune sequencing data. These receptors have no identified antigens. The authors incorporated unique molecular identifiers into the TCR beta cDNA libraries. TCRdb re-derived calls from the PCR reads in MiXCR, one entry per CDR3 protein. The table includes a few hundred thousand distinct CDR3 sequences, roughly 45% detected once. Study-wide points: Four to six TRBV segments were more frequent in patients than controls; TRBV5-6, TRBV5-1 and TRBV20-1 belonged to this group.

Source material: blood. Receptors originate from a girl under 18 with multiple sclerosis.

This chain joins TRBV7-9 and TRBJ2-1, with D unclear. The ends were cut back, 0 bases at V and 5 bases at J, with 8 bases in the middle. This CDR3 is 14 amino acids long. Germline CDR1 and CDR2: SEHNR and FQNEAQ (reference sequence). The CDR3, as DNA: TGTGCCAGCAGCTTAGCCGGCATTCACAATGAGCAGTTCTTC. Translation: CASSLAGIHNEQFF. Looking up the rest from reference TRBV7-9 and TRBJ2-1 gives the full variable domain: DTGVSQNPRHKITKRGQNVTFRCDPISEHNRLYWYRQTLGQGPEFLTYFQNEAQLEKSRLLSDRFSAERPKGSFSTLEIQRTEQGDSAMYLCASSLAGIHNEQFFGPGTRLTVL.

This clonotype was seen a handful of times. This chain uses TRBV12-5 with TRBJ2-1; TRBD1 matches 7 bases. CDR1 is LGHNT, CDR2 FRNRAP, per germline. The V and J ends lost 0 bases and 9 bases, in that order; junction bases with no gene match: 11. This CDR3 has 16 residues. The CDR3 sequence is CASGLVLDRWMGEQFF. The CDR3, as DNA: TGTGCTAGTGGTTTGGTACTGGACAGGTGGATGGGTGAGCAGTTCTTC.

This clonotype has only a few counts. This chain joins TRBV27 and TRBJ2-1; 8 bases match TRBD2. Losses at the gene ends were 5 bases for V and 0 bases for J; bases not matched to a gene: 12. The CDR3 loop spans 18 amino acids. Germline V gives CDR1 MNHEY, CDR2 SMNVEV (reference sequence). The CDR3 nucleotides read TGTGCCAGCAGTCGGGCCTCGCCCCGGGGGGGCTCCTACAATGAGCAGTTCTTC. Translated, it gives CASSRASPRGGSYNEQFF.

The V gene is TRBV7-2, the J gene TRBJ2-7, with D perhaps TRBD2 (6 bases). Trimming took 1 base from V and 6 from J, leaving 19 bases between them. The CDR3 has 16 amino acids. Germline CDR1 reads SGHTA; CDR2 reads FQGNSA. The chain's CDR3 is CASSLVRGMGQAEQYF. The DNA of the CDR3 is TGTGCCAGCAGCTTAGTTCGCGGGATGGGGCAAGCCGAGCAGTACTTC.

The chain is built from TRBV11-2 and TRBJ2-7; the D is unclear. The CDR3 is 11 residues long. Germline V CDR1 and CDR2: SGHAT, FQNNGV. V gave up 7 bases and J gave up 5 bases, with 9 bases separating them. Here the CDR3 reads CASTTYHEQYF. DNA for the CDR3: TGTGCCAGCACCACATACCACGAGCAGTACTTC.

This chain connects TRBV7-9 to TRBJ2-1; no definite D call. Near its end, the DNA agrees better with TRBJ2-7, so the J call may be wrong. In germline, CDR1 is SEHNR, CDR2 FQNEAQ (reference sequence). The length of the CDR3 is 17 residues. The CDR3 sequence: CASSHSIQHGYTYEQYF. Here the CDR3 DNA reads TGTGCCAGCAGCCACTCAATCCAGCACGGATACACCTACGAGCAGTACTTC.

The chain combines TRBV3-1 with TRBJ2-5; the D gene is possibly TRBD2 (6 bases). The CDR3 spans 14 residues. V shed 4 bases and J shed 2 bases, with 11 bases lying between them. Looked up from germline, CDR1 is LGHDT and CDR2 is YNNKEL (reference sequence). Here the CDR3 reads CASSPWTKQETQYF. CDR3 nucleotide sequence: TGTGCCAGCAGCCCCTGGACTAAACAAGAGACCCAGTACTTC.